These 20 T cell receptor beta chains share one sample of origin, sequenced in a study of post-analysis software for immune sequencing data. The library was made from cDNA and included unique molecular identifiers. TCRdb reanalysed the PCR reads using MiXCR and keeps one entry per CDR3 protein. The profile shows 350,000 to 500,000 distinct CDR3 sequences, over 30% of them singletons. Broader study findings: Comparison of patients with controls showed a handful of TRBV segments more frequent in patients, TRBV5-6, TRBV5-1 and TRBV20-1 among them.

The antigens of these receptors remain unknown. Sequenced: blood. These receptor sequences come from a girl under 10 years old with multiple sclerosis.

This chain uses TRBV6-6 with TRBJ2-7; D is unresolved. V was trimmed by 5 bases and J by 2 bases, leaving 16 bases between them. This CDR3 is built from 15 residues. Per germline, CDR1 MNHNY and CDR2 SVGAGI (reference sequence). Here the CDR3 reads CASSPPGGVAYEQYF. CDR3 nucleotides: TGTGCCAGCAGTCCCCCTGGTGGGGTCGCCTACGAGCAGTACTTC.

The CDR3, as DNA: TGTGCCAGCTCACCACCGGGACTAGCAGTTAATGAGCAGTTCTTC. Protein product: CASSPPGLAVNEQFF. The chain employs TRBV18 and TRBJ2-1; 9 bases are shared with TRBD2. The V and J ends lost 0 bases and 7 bases, in that order; junction bases with no gene match: 4. Germline V gene data show CDR1 as KGHSH and CDR2 as LQKENI. CDR3 length equals 15 residues.

Here the CDR3 reads CASSLDIMNYEQYF. In DNA, the CDR3 is TGCGCCAGCAGCTTGGACATTATGAACTACGAGCAGTACTTC. This chain uses TRBV5-1 with TRBJ2-4; D not resolved. The better agreement between TRBJ2-7 and the DNA end casts doubt on the J call. The CDR3 extends over 14 amino acids. The germline V gene has CDR1 SGHRS and CDR2 YFSETQ.

This clonotype appeared many times. This sequence joins TRBV2 and TRBJ2-3; TRBD2 matches at 14 bases. There are 16 residues in the CDR3. Germline CDR1 is SNHLY and CDR2 is FYNNEI. With 7 bases clipped from V and 6 bases from J, the junction kept 9 bases outside the gene matches. The CDR3 DNA reads TGTGCCAGCATCCAGACTAGCGGGGGGGCCCGGGATACGCAGTATTTT. This codes for CASIQTSGGARDTQYF.

The chain has TRBV14 and TRBJ2-1, with TRBD2 identical over 9 bases. This CDR3 spans 16 amino acids. The trim removed 2 bases at V and 3 bases at J, leaving 5 bases unmatched. Germline V lookup: CDR1 SGHDN, CDR2 FVKESK. Written as DNA, the CDR3 is TGTGCCAGCAGCCAACTAGCGGGGACGATCTACAATGAGCAGTTCTTC. Protein sequence: CASSQLAGTIYNEQFF.

The sample holds a few counts of this clonotype. The chain uses TRBV11-2 and TRBJ2-3; 7 nucleotides match TRBD1. The germline gives CDR1 SGHAT, CDR2 FQNNGV. The CDR3 loop spans 16 amino acids. The ends lost 5 bases at V and 0 bases at J; junction bases unmatched: 8. CDR3 loop: CASSLGQAQSTDTQYF. The CDR3 region has the DNA TGTGCCAGCAGCCTCGGACAGGCACAAAGCACAGATACGCAGTATTTT.

This clonotype occurred once. Here the CDR3 DNA reads TGCAGTGCGAGGACCCCGAGACTAGCGGGGATCGGGTTAGCCAAAAACATTCAGTACTTC. Its protein is CSARTPRLAGIGLAKNIQYF. The rearrangement links TRBV20-1 to TRBJ2-7, with 11 bases aligning to TRBD2. With the DNA end fitting TRBJ2-4 better, the J assignment may be wrong. Germline V lookup: CDR1 DFQATT, CDR2 SNEGSKA (reference sequence). The CDR3 is made up of 20 amino acids.

This clonotype showed up just a few times. The gene calls are TRBV12-3 or TRBV12-4 and TRBJ2-5; TRBD1 matches at 9 bases. The V and J ends lost 5 bases and 6 bases, in that order; junction bases with no gene match: 7. CDR3 length: 14 amino acids. CDR3 amino acids: CASSTRTGVKTQYF. CDR3 DNA: TGTGCCAGCAGTACACGGACAGGGGTTAAGACCCAGTACTTC.

There are a few counts of this clonotype. The chain recombines TRBV7-3 with TRBJ1-2, with D unclear. Germline CDR1 is SGHTA and CDR2 is FQGTGA. CDR3 size: 13 residues. V shed 5 bases and J shed 7 bases, with 14 bases lying between them. CDR3 nucleotides: TGTGCCAGCAGCCTTGGTGGGTCGAGTGGCTACACCTTC. Its protein is CASSLGGSSGYTF.

This clonotype showed up just a few times. The chain couples TRBV6-5 to TRBJ2-1, with a weak D call TRBD2 (6 bases). CDR3 size: 17 residues. Germline CDR1 and CDR2: MNHEY and SVGAGI. The germline V and J ends were trimmed by 0 bases and 0 bases, with 12 bases remaining between them. Here the CDR3 reads CASSYSAGTLSYNEQFF. The CDR3, as DNA: TGTGCCAGCAGTTACTCGGCCGGGACTCTCTCCTACAATGAGCAGTTCTTC.

This clonotype was counted ten times or more. The rearrangement joins TRBV5-4 to TRBJ2-7; D gene unclear. CDR3 size: 15 residues. V gave up 1 base and J gave up 7 bases, with 18 bases separating them. CDR1 and CDR2 from the germline V gene are SGHNT and YYREEE (reference sequence). The CDR3 region has the DNA TGTGCCAGCAGCTTGACTGGCAGTGTCCTTGGTGAGCAGTACTTC. Translating it yields CASSLTGSVLGEQYF. Combining the CDR3 with reference TRBV5-4 and TRBJ2-7 gives the whole variable domain ETGVTQSPTHLIKTRGQQVTLRCSSQSGHNTVSWYQQALGQGPQFIFQYYREEENGRGNFPPRFSGLQFPNYSSELNVNALELDDSALYLCASSLTGSVLGEQYFGPGTRLTVT.

The DNA of the CDR3 is TGTGCCAGCAGTCTCCGTTTACGGGACAGGGCGAAAGATACGCAGTATTTT. It specifies CASSLRLRDRAKDTQYF. V gene TRBV12-3 or TRBV12-4 combines with J gene TRBJ2-3; TRBD1 agrees at 9 bases. CDR3 size: 17 residues. Trimming at V came to 5 bases and at J to 5 bases, leaving 14 bases not matched to a gene.

The J gene is TRBJ2-7, the V gene TRBV7-6, with D unresolved. The CDR3 covers 12 residues. CDR1 is SGHVS and CDR2 is FNYEAQ in the germline V gene. The V end lost 5 bases, the J end lost 6 bases, and 11 bases lay between the germline ends. The CDR3 coding sequence is TGTGCCAGCAGCCTCCCCATTCCCGAGCAGTACTTC. Amino acid sequence: CASSLPIPEQYF.

J is TRBJ1-4 and V is TRBV24-1; D may be TRBD1 (5 bases). The germline V gene has CDR1 KGHDR and CDR2 SFDVKD. This CDR3 comprises 15 residues. V lost 4 bases and J lost 6, with 14 bases in between. Here the CDR3 reads CATSDPHVGDEKLFF. CDR3 nucleotides: TGTGCCACCAGTGACCCCCATGTAGGGGATGAAAAACTGTTTTTT.

The chain employs TRBV6-6 and TRBJ2-1, with D possibly being TRBD2 (7 bases). V was pared by 2 bases and J by 3 bases, with 11 bases between. The CDR3 extends over 15 amino acids. Germline CDR1 and CDR2: MNHNY and SVGAGI (reference sequence). CDR3 protein: CASSYGGGVYNEQFF. The CDR3, as DNA: TGTGCCAGCAGTTACGGCGGGGGCGTCTACAATGAGCAGTTCTTC.

This clonotype was picked up a small number of times. The chain links TRBV5-6 to TRBJ1-2; no clear D. V lost 0 bases to trimming and J lost 8 bases, with 8 bases between them. The CDR3 extends over 12 amino acids. From germline, CDR1 is SGHDT and CDR2 YYEEEE. The CDR3 region is CASSLEWQGYTF. In DNA, the CDR3 is TGTGCCAGCAGCTTGGAGTGGCAGGGCTACACCTTC.

This clonotype showed up many times. This sequence joins TRBV5-1 and TRBJ2-1; TRBD2 agrees at 10 bases. Looked up from germline, CDR1 is SGHRS and CDR2 is YFSETQ. The CDR3 is 14 residues long. V gave up 6 bases and J gave up 4 bases; unmatched junction bases: 4. The CDR3 loop reads CASTLAGGYNEQFF. The CDR3 region has the DNA TGCGCCAGCACCTTAGCGGGAGGATACAATGAGCAGTTCTTC.

This rearrangement joins TRBV11-2 to TRBJ2-7; TRBD1 matches at 9 bases. CDR3 length equals 13 residues. Per the germline V gene, CDR1 is SGHAT and CDR2 is FQNNGV. Unmatched junction bases numbered 5, after V lost 4 bases and J lost 7 bases. This CDR3 is CASSSHRGREQYF. CDR3 nucleotide sequence: TGTGCCAGCAGCTCCCACAGGGGGCGTGAGCAGTACTTC.

This clonotype was observed a handful of times. The chain has TRBV13 and TRBJ2-7; 7 nucleotides line up with TRBD1. The CDR3 is 15 amino acids. Germline V CDR1 and CDR2: PRHDT, FYEKMQ (reference sequence). V dropped 5 bases and J dropped 1; count of bases not matched to a gene: 8. The chain's CDR3 is CASSEWTGSSYEQYF. The CDR3 DNA follows: TGTGCCAGCAGCGAATGGACAGGCTCTTCCTACGAGCAGTACTTC.

Comment on this clonotype: This may be a read error, as it is one base from a much larger clone. This chain joins TRBV7-2 and TRBJ2-7; D is unresolved. CDR1 is SGHTA and CDR2 is FQGNSA in the germline V gene. The CDR3 is 13 residues long. CDR3 loop: CAGSLAPSYEQYF. The CDR3 region has the DNA TGTGCCGGCAGCTTAGCCCCCTCATACGAGCAGTACTTC.